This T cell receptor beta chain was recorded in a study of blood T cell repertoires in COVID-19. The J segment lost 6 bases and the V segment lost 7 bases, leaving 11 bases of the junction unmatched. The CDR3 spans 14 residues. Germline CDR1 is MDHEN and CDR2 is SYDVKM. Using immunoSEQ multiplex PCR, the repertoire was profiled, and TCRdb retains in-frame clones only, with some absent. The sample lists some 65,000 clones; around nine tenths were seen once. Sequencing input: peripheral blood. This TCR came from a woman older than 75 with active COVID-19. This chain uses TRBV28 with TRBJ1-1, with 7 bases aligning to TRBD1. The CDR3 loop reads CASTGAETGSEAFF. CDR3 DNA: TGTGCCAGCACCGGAGCCGAGACAGGGTCTGAAGCTTTCTTT.